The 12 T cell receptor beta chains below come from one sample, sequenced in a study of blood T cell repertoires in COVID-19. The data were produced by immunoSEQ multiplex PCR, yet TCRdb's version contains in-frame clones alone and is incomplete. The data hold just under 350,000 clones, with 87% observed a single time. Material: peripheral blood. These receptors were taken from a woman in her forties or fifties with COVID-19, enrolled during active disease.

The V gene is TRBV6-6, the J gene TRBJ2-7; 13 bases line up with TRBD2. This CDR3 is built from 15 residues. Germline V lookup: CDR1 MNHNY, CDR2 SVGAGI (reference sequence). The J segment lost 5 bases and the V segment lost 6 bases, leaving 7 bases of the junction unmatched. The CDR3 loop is CASSPGTSGMNEQYF. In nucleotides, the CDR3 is TGTGCCAGCAGCCCCGGGACTAGCGGGATGAACGAGCAGTACTTC.

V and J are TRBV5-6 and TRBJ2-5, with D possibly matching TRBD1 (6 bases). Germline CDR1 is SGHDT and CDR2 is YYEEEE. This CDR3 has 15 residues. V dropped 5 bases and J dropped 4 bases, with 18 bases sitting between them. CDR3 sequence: CASSSEQGFGETQYF. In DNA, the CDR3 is TGTGCCAGCAGTTCCGAACAGGGATTTGGAGAGACCCAGTACTTC.

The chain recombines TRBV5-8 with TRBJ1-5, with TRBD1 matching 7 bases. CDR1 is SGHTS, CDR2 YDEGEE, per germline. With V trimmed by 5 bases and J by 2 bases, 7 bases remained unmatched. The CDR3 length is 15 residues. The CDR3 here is CASRKGGAGNQPQHF. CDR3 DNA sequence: TGTGCCAGCAGAAAAGGGGGCGCGGGCAATCAGCCCCAGCATTTT.

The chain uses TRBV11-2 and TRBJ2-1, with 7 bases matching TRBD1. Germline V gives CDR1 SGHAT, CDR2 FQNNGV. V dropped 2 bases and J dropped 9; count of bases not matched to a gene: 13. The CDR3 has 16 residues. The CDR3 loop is CASSLFTRQGGSEQFF. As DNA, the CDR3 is TGTGCCAGCAGCTTATTTACGAGACAGGGTGGCAGTGAGCAGTTCTTC.

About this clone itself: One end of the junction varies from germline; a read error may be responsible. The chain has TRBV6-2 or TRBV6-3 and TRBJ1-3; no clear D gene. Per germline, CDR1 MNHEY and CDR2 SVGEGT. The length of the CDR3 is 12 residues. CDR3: CASSYSGRTSNF. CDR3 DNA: TGTGCCAGCAGTTACTCGGGCAGAACTTCGAACTTT.

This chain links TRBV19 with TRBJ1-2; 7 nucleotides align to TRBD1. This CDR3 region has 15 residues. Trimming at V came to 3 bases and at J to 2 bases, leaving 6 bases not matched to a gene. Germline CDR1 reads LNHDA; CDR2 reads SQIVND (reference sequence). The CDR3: CASSMGGQLNYGYTF. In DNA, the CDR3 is TGTGCCAGTAGTATGGGGGGACAGCTCAACTATGGCTACACCTTC.

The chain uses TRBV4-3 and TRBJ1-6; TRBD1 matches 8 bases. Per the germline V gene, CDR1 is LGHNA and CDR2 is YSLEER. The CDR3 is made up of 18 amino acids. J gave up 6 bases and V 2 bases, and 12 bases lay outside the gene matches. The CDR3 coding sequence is TGCGCCAGCAGCCAAAGAGGAATAGGGACAGGTCGTAATTCACCCCTCCACTTT. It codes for CASSQRGIGTGRNSPLHF.

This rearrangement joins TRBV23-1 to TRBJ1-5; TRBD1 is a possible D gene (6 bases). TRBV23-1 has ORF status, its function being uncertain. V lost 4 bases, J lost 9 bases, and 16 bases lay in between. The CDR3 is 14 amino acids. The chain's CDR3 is CASSPAQGGPPQHF. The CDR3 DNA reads TGCGCCAGCAGTCCGGCACAGGGTGGGCCGCCCCAGCATTTT.

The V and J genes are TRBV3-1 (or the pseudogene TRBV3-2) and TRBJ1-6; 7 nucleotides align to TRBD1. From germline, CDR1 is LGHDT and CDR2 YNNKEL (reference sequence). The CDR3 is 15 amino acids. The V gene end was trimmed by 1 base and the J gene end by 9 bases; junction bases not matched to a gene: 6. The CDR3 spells CASSQGWDSSSPLHF. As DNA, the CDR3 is TGTGCCAGCAGCCAAGGGTGGGACAGCTCTTCACCCCTCCACTTT.

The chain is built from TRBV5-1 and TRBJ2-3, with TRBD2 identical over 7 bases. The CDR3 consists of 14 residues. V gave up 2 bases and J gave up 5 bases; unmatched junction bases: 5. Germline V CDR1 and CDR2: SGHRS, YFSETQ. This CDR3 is CASSLSASGDTQYF. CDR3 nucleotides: TGCGCCAGCAGCTTAAGCGCTAGCGGAGATACGCAGTATTTT.

The DNA for the CDR3 is TGTGCCAGCAGCTTGTACAGGGCCCTCATGAACACTGAAGCTTTCTTT. This translates into CASSLYRALMNTEAFF. The chain combines TRBV5-8 with TRBJ1-1, with D possibly being TRBD1 (6 bases). Trimming cost V 1 base and J 0 bases, with 13 bases left between them. Germline V lookup: CDR1 SGHTS, CDR2 YDEGEE. The CDR3 totals 16 residues.

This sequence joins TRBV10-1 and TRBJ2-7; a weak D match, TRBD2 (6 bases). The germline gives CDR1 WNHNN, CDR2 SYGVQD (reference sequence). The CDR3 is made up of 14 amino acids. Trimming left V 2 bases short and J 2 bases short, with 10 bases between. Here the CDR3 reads CASSELATTYEQYF. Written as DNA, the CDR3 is TGCGCCAGCAGTGAGCTAGCGACTACCTACGAGCAGTACTTC.